These 2 T cell receptor beta chains were all obtained from the same sample, sequenced in a study of cytomegalovirus exposure and HLA in healthy donors. The PCR was carried out with 60 Vbeta primers and 13 Jbeta primers. Profiling relied on immunoSEQ multiplex PCR, and the TCRdb table lists in-frame clones only, not all of them. The sample lists roughly 200,000 clones, approximately 83% seen once, with under 0.85% in the top ten. The material sequenced was PBMCs. The receptors were gathered from a boy between 2 and 10 years old in good health and CMV-seronegative.

This chain links TRBV12-5 with TRBJ1-4; 9 bases agree with TRBD1. CDR3 length: 14 amino acids. Germline CDR1 LGHNT, CDR2 FRNRAP. V dropped 6 bases and J dropped 7; count of bases not matched to a gene: 6. The DNA for the CDR3 is TGTGCTAGTGGCCCGGGACAGGGAGGTGAAAAACTGTTTTTT. It is translated as CASGPGQGGEKLFF.

This chain links TRBV19 with TRBJ1-1; no firm D call. Germline CDR1 and CDR2: LNHDA and SQIVND (reference sequence). Trimming pared 6 bases from V and 0 bases from J, leaving 11 bases between. The CDR3 length is 14 residues. The CDR3 DNA is TGTGCCAGTAGCAGGATGCCTATGAACACTGAAGCTTTCTTT. Translated: CASSRMPMNTEAFF.